Listed here is a single TCR beta chain. Its antigen is still unknown. These data belong to a study of shared clonotypes between healthy human individuals. General study points: The authors expected sequencing depth to affect clonotype sharing among donors. About 5% of naive CD4 clonotypes were shared across a few donors.

Repertoires were generated with immunoSEQ multiplex PCR, while TCRdb's copy carries only in-frame clones and drops some. The table records around 2.3 million clones, 95% of them present only once. Donors were healthy HIV-negative adults without recent acute infections or vaccinations. The V end was cut by 6 bases, the J end by 8 bases, with 19 bases between. This CDR3 region has 14 residues. In germline, CDR1 is MDHEN, CDR2 SYDVKM. The J gene is TRBJ1-2, the V gene TRBV28, with D hard to call. Material for sequencing was naive CD4+ T cells sorted from blood. Subset indicated: CD45RA+ positively selected. This clonotype was sampled from a man aged 18 to 29 in good health. The CDR3, as DNA: TGTGCCAGCAGCTCACAACTGGGAGCTAGCGGCTACACCTTC. Translating it yields CASSSQLGASGYTF.